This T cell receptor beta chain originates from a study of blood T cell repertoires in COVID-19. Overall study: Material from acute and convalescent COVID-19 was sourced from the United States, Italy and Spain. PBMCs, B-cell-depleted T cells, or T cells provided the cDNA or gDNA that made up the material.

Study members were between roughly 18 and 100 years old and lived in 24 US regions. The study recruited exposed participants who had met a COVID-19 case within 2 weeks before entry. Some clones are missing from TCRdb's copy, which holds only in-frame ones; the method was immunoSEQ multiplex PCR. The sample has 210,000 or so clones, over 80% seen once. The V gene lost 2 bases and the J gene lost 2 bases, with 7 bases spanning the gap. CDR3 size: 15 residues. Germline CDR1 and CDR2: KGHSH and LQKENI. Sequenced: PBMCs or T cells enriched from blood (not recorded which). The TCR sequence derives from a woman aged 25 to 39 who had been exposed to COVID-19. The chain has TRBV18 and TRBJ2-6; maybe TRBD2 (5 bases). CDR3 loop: CASSPGSTGANVLTF. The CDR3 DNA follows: TGTGCCAGCTCACCAGGGAGTACTGGGGCCAACGTCCTGACTTTC. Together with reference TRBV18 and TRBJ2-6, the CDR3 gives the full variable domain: NAGVMQNPRHLVRRRGQEARLRCSPMKGHSHVYWYRQLPEEGLKFMVYLQKENIIDESGMPKERFSAEFPKEGPSILRIQQVVRGDSAAYFCASSPGSTGANVLTFGAGSRLTVL.